The entry below gives a single T cell receptor beta chain sequence along with its context. What it binds is not known. The CDR3 is 14 amino acids. The V gene's germline CDR1 is SEHNR and CDR2 FQNEAQ (reference sequence). With 4 bases removed from V and 8 bases from J, the gap between germline ends came to 12 bases. These data belong to a study of molecular identifiers for immune sequencing clone quantification. Broader study findings: Clone sizes that are highly expanded could be underestimated when identical TCR molecules share a barcode.

TCRdb itself ran the PCR reads through MiXCR, one entry per CDR3 protein. This sample has about half a million distinct CDR3 sequences; about 25% occur once, and the top ten carry just over 0.75%. The J gene is TRBJ1-6, the V gene TRBV7-9, with D perhaps TRBD1 (5 bases). This sequence originates from a human donor in good health. Some libraries in this study had Jurkat cell RNA spiked in. Sequenced material: naive CD8+ T cells from blood, with Jurkat cell RNA spiked in. Subset meaning: FACS-sorted CD8+CD4-CCR7+CD45RA+ naive T cells. CDR3 in amino acids: CASSSTGLDSPLHF. Here the CDR3 DNA reads TGTGCCAGCAGCTCAACAGGACTTGATTCACCCCTCCACTTT.